One sample yielded the 4 T cell receptor beta chains listed below, sequenced in a study of primary melanoma T cells and metastatic recurrence. TCRdb's table, derived via immunoSEQ multiplex PCR, lists solely in-frame clones and lacks some. The data hold a few thousand clones, with more than 75% observed a single time. Sequenced: melanoma tumor tissue. The source of these receptors is a human donor with melanoma.

The J gene is TRBJ2-5, the V gene TRBV19; TRBD1 matches 8 bases. The CDR3 length is 14 residues. Germline CDR1 and CDR2: LNHDA and SQIVND (reference sequence). The J segment lost 4 bases and the V segment lost 7 bases, leaving 8 bases of the junction unmatched. This CDR3 reads CASTPRTGLETQYF. CDR3 nucleotides: TGTGCCAGTACCCCCCGGACAGGGCTAGAGACCCAGTACTTC.

V is TRBV19 and J is TRBJ1-2, with 8 bases lining up with TRBD1. CDR3 length equals 14 residues. V lost 6 bases, J lost 6 bases, and 9 bases stayed unmatched. Germline CDR1 is LNHDA and CDR2 is SQIVND (reference sequence). CDR3 sequence reads: CASRPIDRGHGYTF. The CDR3 nucleotides read TGTGCCAGTAGGCCCATTGACAGGGGCCATGGCTACACCTTC.

V and J are TRBV18 and TRBJ1-2; the D gene is possibly TRBD1 (5 bases). The CDR3 spans 13 residues. Germline CDR1 KGHSH, CDR2 LQKENI. V dropped 1 base and J dropped 6 bases, with 9 bases sitting between them. CDR3 residues: CASSPRGTDGYTF. The CDR3, as DNA: TGTGCCAGCTCACCACGTGGGACTGATGGCTACACCTTC.

This clone has just a few counts. The rearrangement links TRBV5-1 to TRBJ2-7; 8 bases are a match to TRBD2. The CDR3 runs to 16 residues. V lost 0 bases to trimming and J lost 2 bases; unmatched junction nucleotides: 7. Germline V gives CDR1 SGHRS, CDR2 YFSETQ. This CDR3 reads CASSLAPVAGTYEQYF. In DNA form, the CDR3 reads TGCGCCAGCAGCTTGGCTCCGGTAGCGGGGACCTACGAGCAGTACTTC.